This TCR beta chain is from a study of blood T cell repertoires in COVID-19. The wider study: The cDNA or gDNA used as material had been derived from T cells, B-cell-depleted T cells, or PBMCs.

Germline V gene data show CDR1 as MNHEY and CDR2 as SMNVEV (reference sequence). Between the trimmed V and J ends, which lost 3 bases and 3 bases, there was a span of 11 bases. This CDR3 comprises 15 residues. Sequencing was performed with immunoSEQ multiplex PCR; in TCRdb, only in-frame clones are kept and a portion is missing. The sample carries roughly 260,000 clones, about nine tenths recorded once. The sample taken for sequencing was peripheral blood. The V gene is TRBV27, the J gene TRBJ2-2; possible D gene TRBD1, 6 bases. The clonotype was recovered from a man aged 60 to 75 who had recovered from COVID-19. CDR3 nucleotides: TGTGCCAGCAGTTTTAGGACAGATCACACCGGGGAGCTGTTTTTT. The encoded protein is CASSFRTDHTGELFF.